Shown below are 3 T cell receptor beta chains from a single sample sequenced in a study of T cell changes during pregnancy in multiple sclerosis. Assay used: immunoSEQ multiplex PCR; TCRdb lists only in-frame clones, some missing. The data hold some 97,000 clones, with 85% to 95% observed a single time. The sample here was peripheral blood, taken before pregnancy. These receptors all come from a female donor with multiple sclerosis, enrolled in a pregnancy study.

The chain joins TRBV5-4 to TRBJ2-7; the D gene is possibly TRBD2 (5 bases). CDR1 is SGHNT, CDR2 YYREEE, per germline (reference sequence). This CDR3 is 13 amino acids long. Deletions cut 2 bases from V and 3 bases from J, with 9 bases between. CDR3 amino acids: CASSFRGNYEQYF. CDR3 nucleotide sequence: TGTGCCAGCAGCTTTCGGGGAAACTACGAGCAGTACTTC.

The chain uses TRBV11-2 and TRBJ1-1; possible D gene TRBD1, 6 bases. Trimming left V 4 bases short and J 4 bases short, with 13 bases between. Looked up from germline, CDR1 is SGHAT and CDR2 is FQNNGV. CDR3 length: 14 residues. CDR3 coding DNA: TGTGCCAGCAGCTGGGGCAGGGGTTTCACTGAAGCTTTCTTT. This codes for CASSWGRGFTEAFF.

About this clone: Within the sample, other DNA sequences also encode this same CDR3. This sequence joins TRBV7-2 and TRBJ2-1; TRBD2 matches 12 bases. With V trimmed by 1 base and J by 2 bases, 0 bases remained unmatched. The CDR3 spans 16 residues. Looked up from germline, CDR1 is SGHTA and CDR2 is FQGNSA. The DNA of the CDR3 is TGTGCCAGCAGCTTAGGACTAGCGGGGGCCTACAATGAGCAGTTCTTC. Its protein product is CASSLGLAGAYNEQFF.